This T cell receptor beta chain was recorded in a study of blood T cell repertoires in COVID-19. This clone was seen a single time. The V gene's germline CDR1 is SGHNT and CDR2 YYREEE (reference sequence). The CDR3 totals 15 residues. Trimming cost V 2 bases and J 0 bases; bases outside gene matches: 3. The assay was immunoSEQ multiplex PCR, and TCRdb's table has in-frame clones only and misses some. The table records roughly 140,000 clones, roughly 88% of them present only once. Sequenced sample: peripheral blood. This chain connects TRBV5-4 to TRBJ2-3, with 7 bases identical to TRBD2. The receptor was isolated from a woman in her forties or fifties in a cohort sampled during active or convalescent COVID-19. CDR3 nucleotide sequence: TGTGCCAGCAGCTTCGACGGGGGGAGCACAGATACGCAGTATTTT. Protein sequence: CASSFDGGSTDTQYF.